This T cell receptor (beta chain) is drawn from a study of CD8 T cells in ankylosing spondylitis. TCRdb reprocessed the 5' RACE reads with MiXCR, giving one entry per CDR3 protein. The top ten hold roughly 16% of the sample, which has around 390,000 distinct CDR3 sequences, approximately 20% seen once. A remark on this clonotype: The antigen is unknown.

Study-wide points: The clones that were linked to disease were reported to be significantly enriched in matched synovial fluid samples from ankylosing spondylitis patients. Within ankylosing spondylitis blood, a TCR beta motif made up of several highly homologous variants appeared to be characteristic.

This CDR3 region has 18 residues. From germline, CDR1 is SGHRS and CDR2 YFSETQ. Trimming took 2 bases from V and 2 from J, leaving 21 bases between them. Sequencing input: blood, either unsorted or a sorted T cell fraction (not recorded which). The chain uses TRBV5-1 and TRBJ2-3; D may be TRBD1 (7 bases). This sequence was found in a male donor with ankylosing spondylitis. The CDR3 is CASSLGGGVVWSTDTQYF. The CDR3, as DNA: TGCGCCAGCAGCTTAGGAGGGGGCGTAGTATGGTCCACAGATACGCAGTATTTT.